Below, one TCR beta chain is given with its context. This sample was taken from a study of blood T cell repertoires in COVID-19. V lost 3 bases, J lost 3 bases, and 5 bases stayed unmatched. The CDR3 loop spans 15 amino acids. Germline assignment: CDR1 SGDLS and CDR2 YYNGEE. Here immunoSEQ multiplex PCR was the method, and the copy in TCRdb shows in-frame clones only, minus some. The table has about 120,000 clones, 75% to 80% seen once. The chain carries TRBV9 and TRBJ1-4, with 7 bases lining up with TRBD1. Sample: peripheral blood. The receptor's source is a human donor in a cohort sampled during active COVID-19. The CDR3 DNA reads as TGTGCCAGCAGCGCAACAGGGGTACCTAATGAAAAACTGTTTTTT. Translating it yields CASSATGVPNEKLFF.